This TCR beta chain came from a study of neurological immune-mediated disorders. Study results and limitations: The greatest TCR clonal expansion appeared in HTLV-1-associated myelopathy and the smallest, falling below healthy controls, in multiple sclerosis.

It was from 2 million PBMCs stored at -80 C that the unsorted libraries were obtained. 5'RACE with 10-nucleotide random UMIs produced the cDNA. In each sequencing run, over 180 million TCR-beta sequences were generated from 15-18 subjects. MiXCR, applied by TCRdb to the 5' RACE reads, yields one record per CDR3 protein. The table records over 65,000 distinct CDR3 sequences, roughly 10% of them present only once. This clonotype was counted at least ten times. Its antigen is undetermined. Sequencing was done on a sample of PBMCs. The receptor comes from a man aged 50-59 years in good health.

CDR3 region: CASSLASGFYNEQFF. The DNA for the CDR3 is TGTGCCAGCAGCTTGGCGTCAGGGTTTTACAATGAGCAGTTCTTC. The V and J genes are TRBV5-4 and TRBJ2-1; D is perhaps TRBD1 (5 bases). The V gene's germline CDR1 is SGHNT and CDR2 YYREEE (reference sequence). The germline V and J ends were trimmed by 0 bases and 4 bases, with 11 bases remaining between them. The length of the CDR3 is 15 residues.